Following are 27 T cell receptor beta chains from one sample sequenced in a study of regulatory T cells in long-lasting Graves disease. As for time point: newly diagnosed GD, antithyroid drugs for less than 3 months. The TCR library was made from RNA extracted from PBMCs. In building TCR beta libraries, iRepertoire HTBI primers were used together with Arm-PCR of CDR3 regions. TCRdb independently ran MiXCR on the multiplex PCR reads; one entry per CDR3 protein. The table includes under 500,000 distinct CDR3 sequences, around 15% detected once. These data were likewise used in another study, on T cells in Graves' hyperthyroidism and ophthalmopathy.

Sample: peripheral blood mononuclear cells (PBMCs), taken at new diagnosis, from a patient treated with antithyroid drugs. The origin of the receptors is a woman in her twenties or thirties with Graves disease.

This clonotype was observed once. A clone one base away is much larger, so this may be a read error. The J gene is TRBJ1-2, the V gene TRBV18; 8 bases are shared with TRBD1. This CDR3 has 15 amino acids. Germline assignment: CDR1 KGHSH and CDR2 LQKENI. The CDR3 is CAGSDRDRKFYGYTF. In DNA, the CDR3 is TGTGCCGGCTCCGATAGGGACAGGAAGTTCTATGGCTACACCTTC. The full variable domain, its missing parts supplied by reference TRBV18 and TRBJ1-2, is NAGVMQNPRHLVRRRGQEARLRCSPMKGHSHVYWYRQLPEEGLKFMVYLQKENIIDESGMPKERFSAEFPKEGPSILRIQQVVRGDSAAYFCAGSDRDRKFYGYTFGSGTRLTVV.

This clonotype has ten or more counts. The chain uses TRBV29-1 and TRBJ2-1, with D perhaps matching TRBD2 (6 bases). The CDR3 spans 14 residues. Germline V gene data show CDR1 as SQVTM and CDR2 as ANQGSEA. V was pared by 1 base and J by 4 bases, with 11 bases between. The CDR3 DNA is TGCAGCGTTGAAGGCGCTAGCGCATACAATGAGCAGTTCTTC. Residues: CSVEGASAYNEQFF.

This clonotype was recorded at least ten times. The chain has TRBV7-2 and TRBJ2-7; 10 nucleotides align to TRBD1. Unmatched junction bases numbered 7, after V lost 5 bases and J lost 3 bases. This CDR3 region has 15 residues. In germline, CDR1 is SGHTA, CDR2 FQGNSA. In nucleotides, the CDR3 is TGTGCCAGCAGCCGCCCTGGGACAGGGGTCTACGAGCAGTACTTC. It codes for CASSRPGTGVYEQYF.

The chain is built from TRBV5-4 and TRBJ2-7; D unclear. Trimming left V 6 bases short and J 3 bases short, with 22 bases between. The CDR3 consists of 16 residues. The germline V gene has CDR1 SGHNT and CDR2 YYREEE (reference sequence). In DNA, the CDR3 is TGTGCCAGCAACCGCGAACCCCAGGAGCCAGGCTACGAGCAGTACTTC. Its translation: CASNREPQEPGYEQYF.

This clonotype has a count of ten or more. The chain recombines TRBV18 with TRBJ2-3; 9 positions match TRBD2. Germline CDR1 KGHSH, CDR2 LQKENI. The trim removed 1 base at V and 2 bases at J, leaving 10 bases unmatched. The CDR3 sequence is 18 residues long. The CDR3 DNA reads TGTGCCAGCTCACCACGGACTAGCGTTAGAAGCCACACAGATACGCAGTATTTT. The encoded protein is CASSPRTSVRSHTDTQYF.

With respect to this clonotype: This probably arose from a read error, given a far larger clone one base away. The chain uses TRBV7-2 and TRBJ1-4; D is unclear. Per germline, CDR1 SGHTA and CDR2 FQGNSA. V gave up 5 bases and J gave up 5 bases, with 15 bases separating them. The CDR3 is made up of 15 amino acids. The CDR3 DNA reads TGTGCCAGCAGCCCCCGGGCAGCTCCCAATGAAAAACTGTTTTTT. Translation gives CASSPRAAPNEKLFF.

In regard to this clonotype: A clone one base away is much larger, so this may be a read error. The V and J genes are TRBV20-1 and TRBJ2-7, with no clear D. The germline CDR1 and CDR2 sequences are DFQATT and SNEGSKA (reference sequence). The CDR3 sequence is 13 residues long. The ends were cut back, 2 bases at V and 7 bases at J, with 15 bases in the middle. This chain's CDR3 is CSARRLGFEEQYF. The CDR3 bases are TGCAGTGCTAGACGACTGGGATTCGAGGAGCAGTACTTC.

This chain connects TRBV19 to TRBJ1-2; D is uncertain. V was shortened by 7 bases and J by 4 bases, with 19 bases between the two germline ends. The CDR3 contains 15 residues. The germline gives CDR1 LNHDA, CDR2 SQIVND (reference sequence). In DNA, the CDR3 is TGTGCCAGTACTTGGAAGCGTGGGCACGTCTATGGCTACACCTTC. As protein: CASTWKRGHVYGYTF.

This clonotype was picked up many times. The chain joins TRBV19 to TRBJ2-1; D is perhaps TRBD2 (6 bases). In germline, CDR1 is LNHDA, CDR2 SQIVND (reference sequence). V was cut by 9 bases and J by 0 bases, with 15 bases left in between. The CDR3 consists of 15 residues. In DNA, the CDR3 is TGTGCCAGCAGCTTAGCGGAAAGCTCCTACAATGAGCAGTTCTTC. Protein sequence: CASSLAESSYNEQFF.

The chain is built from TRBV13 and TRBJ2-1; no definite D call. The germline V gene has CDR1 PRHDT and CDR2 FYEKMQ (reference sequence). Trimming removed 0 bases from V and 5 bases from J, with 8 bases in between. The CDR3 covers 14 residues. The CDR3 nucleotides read TGTGCCAGCAGCTTAGGGGACCCAGACAATGAGCAGTTCTTC. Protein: CASSLGDPDNEQFF.

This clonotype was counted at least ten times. CDR3 nucleotides: TGTGCCAGCTCACCCCGCCCCACTCGCGACTACAATGAGCAGTTCTTC. Amino acids: CASSPRPTRDYNEQFF. The chain employs TRBV18 and TRBJ2-1, with D uncertain. In germline, CDR1 is KGHSH, CDR2 LQKENI. The CDR3 runs to 16 residues. Deletions cut 3 bases from V and 3 bases from J, with 15 bases between.

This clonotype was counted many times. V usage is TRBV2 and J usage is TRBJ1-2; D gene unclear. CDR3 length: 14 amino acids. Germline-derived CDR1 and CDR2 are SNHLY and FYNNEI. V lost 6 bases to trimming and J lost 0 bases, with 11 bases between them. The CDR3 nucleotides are TGTGCCAGCAGCTTGAATCGAGCTAACTATGGCTACACCTTC. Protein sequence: CASSLNRANYGYTF.

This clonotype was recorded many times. In nucleotides, the CDR3 is TGTGCCAGCAGTGCCGACAGGGACACTGAAGCTTTCTTT. This sequence encodes CASSADRDTEAFF. The chain recombines TRBV6-1 with TRBJ1-1; 7 nucleotides align to TRBD1. This CDR3 has 13 amino acids. Trimming took 4 bases from V and 3 from J; bases not matched to a gene: 2. Germline V CDR1 and CDR2: MNHNS, SASEGT.

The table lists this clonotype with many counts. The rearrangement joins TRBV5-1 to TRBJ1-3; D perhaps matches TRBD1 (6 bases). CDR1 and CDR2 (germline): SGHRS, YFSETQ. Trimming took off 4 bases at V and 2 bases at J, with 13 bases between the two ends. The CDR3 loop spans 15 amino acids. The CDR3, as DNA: TGCGCCAGCAGCCGCGGACAGCCGGCTGGAAACACCATATATTTT. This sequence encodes CASSRGQPAGNTIYF.

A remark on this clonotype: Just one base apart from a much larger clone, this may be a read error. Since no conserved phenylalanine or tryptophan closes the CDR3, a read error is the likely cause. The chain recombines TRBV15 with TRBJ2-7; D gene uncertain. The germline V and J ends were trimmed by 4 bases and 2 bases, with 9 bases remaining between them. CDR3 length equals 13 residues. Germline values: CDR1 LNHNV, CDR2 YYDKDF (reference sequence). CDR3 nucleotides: TGTGCCACCAGCAACGGCCAAGCCTACGAGCAGTACTCC. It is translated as CATSNGQAYEQYS.

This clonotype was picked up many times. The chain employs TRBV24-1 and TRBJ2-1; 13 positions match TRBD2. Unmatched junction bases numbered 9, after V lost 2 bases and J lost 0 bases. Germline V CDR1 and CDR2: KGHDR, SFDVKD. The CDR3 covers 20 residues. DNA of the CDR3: TGTGCCACCAGTGATTCGGGACTAGCGGGACCAGATAGCTCCTACAATGAGCAGTTCTTC. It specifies CATSDSGLAGPDSSYNEQFF.

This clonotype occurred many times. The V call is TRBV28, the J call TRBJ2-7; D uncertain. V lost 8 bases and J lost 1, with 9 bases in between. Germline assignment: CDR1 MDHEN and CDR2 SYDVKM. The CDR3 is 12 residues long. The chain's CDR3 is CASGIQSYEQYF. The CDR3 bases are TGTGCCAGCGGTATCCAATCCTACGAGCAGTACTTC.

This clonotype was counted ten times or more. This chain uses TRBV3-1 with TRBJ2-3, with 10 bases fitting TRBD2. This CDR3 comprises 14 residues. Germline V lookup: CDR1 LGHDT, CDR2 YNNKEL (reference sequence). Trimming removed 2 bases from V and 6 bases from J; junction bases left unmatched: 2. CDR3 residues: CASSQLAGDDTQYF. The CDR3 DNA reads TGTGCCAGCAGCCAACTAGCGGGAGACGATACGCAGTATTTT.

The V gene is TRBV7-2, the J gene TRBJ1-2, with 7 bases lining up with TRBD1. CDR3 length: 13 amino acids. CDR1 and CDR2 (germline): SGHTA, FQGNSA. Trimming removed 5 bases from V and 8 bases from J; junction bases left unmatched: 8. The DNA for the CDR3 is TGTGCCAGCAGCACCGAGGACAGGAGAGGCTACACCTTC. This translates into CASSTEDRRGYTF.

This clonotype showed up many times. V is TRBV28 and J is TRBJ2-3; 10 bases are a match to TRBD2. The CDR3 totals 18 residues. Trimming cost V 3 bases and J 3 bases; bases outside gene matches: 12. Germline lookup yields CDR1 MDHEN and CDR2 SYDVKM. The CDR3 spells CASSFQGLAGDVTDTQYF. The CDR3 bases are TGTGCCAGCAGTTTCCAGGGCCTAGCGGGAGATGTGACAGATACGCAGTATTTT. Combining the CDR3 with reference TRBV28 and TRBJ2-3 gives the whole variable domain DVKVTQSSRYLVKRTGEKVFLECVQDMDHENMFWYRQDPGLGLRLIYFSYDVKMKEKGDIPEGYSVSREKKERFSLILESASTNQTSMYLCASSFQGLAGDVTDTQYFGPGTRLTVL.

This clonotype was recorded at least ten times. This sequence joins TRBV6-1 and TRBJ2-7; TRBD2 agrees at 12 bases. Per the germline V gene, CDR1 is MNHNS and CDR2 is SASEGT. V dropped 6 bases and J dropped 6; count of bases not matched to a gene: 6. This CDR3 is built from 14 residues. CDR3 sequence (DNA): TGTGCCAGCAGGAGGGGACTAGCGGGTCTCGAGCAGTACTTC. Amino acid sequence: CASRRGLAGLEQYF.

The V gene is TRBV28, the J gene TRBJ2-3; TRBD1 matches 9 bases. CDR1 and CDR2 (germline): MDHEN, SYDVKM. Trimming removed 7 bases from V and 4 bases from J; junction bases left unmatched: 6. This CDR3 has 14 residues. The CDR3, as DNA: TGTGCCAGCACCGGACAGGGGTACCCAGATACGCAGTATTTT. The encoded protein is CASTGQGYPDTQYF.

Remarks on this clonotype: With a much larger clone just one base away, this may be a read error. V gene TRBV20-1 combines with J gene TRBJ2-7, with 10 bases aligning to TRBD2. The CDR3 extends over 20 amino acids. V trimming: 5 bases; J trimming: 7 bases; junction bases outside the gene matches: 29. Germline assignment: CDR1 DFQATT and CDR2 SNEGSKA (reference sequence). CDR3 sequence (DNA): TGCAGTGCTCCAGATACCTCGACTAGCGGGCCCACCCATTCCTACAATGAGCAGTACTTC. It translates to CSAPDTSTSGPTHSYNEQYF.

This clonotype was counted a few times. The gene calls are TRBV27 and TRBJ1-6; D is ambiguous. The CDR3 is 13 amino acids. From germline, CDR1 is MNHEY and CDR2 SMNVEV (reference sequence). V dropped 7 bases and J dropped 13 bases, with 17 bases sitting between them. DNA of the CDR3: TGTGCCAGCAACGGAGGGCCTCCTTTGCCCCTCCACTTT. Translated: CASNGGPPLPLHF.

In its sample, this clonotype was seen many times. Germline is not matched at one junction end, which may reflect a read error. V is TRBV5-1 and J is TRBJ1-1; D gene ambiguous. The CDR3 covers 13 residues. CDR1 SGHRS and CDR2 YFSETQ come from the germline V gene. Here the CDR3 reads CASSSGWNTEAFF. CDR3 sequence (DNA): TGTGCCAGCAGTTCGGGGTGGAACACTGAAGCTTTCTTT.

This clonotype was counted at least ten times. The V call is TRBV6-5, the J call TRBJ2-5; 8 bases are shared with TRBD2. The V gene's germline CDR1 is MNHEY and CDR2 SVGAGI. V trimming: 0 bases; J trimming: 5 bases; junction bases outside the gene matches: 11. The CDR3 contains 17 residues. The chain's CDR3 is CASSYSIGTSGEETQYF. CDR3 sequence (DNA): TGTGCCAGCAGTTACTCGATAGGGACTAGTGGTGAGGAGACCCAGTACTTC.

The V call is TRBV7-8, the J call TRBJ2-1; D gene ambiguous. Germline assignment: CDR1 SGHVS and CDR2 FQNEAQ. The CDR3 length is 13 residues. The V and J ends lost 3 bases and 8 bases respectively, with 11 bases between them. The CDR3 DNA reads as TGTGCCAGCAGCTTTGGGTCCCGCGATGAGCAGTTCTTC. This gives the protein CASSFGSRDEQFF.